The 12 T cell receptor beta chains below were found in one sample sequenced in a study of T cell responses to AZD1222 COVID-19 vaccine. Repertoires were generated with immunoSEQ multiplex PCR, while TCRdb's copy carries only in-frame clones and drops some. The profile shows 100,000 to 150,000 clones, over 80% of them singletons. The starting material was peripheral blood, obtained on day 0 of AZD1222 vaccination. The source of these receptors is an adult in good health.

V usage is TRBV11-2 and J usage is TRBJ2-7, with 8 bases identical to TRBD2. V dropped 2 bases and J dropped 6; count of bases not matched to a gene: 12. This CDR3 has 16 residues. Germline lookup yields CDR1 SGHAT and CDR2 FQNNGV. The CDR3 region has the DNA TGTGCCAGCAGCTTAAACCCCGGGAGGGCCTTGAGCGAGCAGTACTTC. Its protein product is CASSLNPGRALSEQYF.

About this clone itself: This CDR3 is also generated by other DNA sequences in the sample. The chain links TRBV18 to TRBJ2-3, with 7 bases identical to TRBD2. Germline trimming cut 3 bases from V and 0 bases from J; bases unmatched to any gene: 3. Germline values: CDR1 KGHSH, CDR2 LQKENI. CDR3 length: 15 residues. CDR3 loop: CASSPASGSTDTQYF. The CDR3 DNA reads TGTGCCAGCTCACCCGCTAGCGGTAGCACAGATACGCAGTATTTT.

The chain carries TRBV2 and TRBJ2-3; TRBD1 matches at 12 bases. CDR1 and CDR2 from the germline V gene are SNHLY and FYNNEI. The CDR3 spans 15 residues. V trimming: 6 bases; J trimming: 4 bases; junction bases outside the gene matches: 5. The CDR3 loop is CASRTGTGGADTQYF. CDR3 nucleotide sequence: TGTGCCAGCAGGACTGGGACAGGGGGCGCAGATACGCAGTATTTT.

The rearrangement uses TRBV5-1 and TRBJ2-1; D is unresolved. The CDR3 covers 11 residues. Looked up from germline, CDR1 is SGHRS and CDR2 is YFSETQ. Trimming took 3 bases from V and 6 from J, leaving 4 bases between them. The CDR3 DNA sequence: TGCGCCAGCAGCTACCTCAATGAGCAGTTCTTC. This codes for CASSYLNEQFF.

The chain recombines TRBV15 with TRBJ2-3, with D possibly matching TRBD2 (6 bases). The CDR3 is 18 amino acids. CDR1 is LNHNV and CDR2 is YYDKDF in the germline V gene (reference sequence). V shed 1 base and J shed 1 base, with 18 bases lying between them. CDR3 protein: CATSRGGTAPGGTDTQYF. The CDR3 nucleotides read TGTGCCACCAGCAGAGGAGGGACTGCACCCGGTGGCACAGATACGCAGTATTTT.

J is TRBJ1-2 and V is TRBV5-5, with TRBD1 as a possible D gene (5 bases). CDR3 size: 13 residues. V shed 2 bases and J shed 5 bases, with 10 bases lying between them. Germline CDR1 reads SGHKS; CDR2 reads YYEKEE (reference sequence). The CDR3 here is CASSFGTAYGYTF. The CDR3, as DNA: TGTGCCAGCAGCTTTGGGACTGCATATGGCTACACCTTC.

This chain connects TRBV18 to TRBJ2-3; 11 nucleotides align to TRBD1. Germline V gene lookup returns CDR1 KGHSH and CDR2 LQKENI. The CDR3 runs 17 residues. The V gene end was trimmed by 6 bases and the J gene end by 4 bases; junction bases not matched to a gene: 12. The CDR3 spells CASSATLGQGDADTQYF. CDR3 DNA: TGTGCCAGCTCGGCAACCTTGGGACAGGGGGATGCAGATACGCAGTATTTT.

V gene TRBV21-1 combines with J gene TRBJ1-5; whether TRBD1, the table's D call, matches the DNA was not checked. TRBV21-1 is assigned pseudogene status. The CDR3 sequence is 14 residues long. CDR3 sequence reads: CASSPQGRNQPQHF. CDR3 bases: TGTGCCAGCAGCCCACAGGGGAGGAATCAGCCCCAGCATTTT.

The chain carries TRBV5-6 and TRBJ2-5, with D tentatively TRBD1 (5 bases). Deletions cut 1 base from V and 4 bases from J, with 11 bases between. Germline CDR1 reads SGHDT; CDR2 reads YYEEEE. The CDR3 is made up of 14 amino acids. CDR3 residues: CASSLLGEGETQYF. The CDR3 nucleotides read TGTGCCAGCAGCTTGTTAGGGGAAGGAGAGACCCAGTACTTC.

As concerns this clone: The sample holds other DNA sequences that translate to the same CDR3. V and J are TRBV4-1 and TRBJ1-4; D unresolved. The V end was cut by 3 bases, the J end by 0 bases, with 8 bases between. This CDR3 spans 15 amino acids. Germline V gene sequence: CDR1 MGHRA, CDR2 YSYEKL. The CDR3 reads CASSQGTATNEKLFF. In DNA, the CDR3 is TGCGCCAGCAGCCAGGGCACGGCAACTAATGAAAAACTGTTTTTT.

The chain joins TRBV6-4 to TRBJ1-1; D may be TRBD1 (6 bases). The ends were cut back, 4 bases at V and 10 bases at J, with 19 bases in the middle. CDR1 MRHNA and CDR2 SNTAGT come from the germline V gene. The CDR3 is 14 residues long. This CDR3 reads CASSGLVKGGRAFF. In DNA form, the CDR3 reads TGTGCCAGCAGTGGTTTAGTTAAGGGGGGACGAGCTTTCTTT.

The CDR3 DNA reads as TGTGCCAGCAGTGCCTCGGACAAGCCGCTCTATGGCTACACCTTC. It specifies CASSASDKPLYGYTF. The chain is built from TRBV28 and TRBJ1-2; D may be TRBD1 (5 bases). V lost 5 bases to trimming and J lost 4 bases, with 17 bases between them. The CDR3 has 15 residues. Germline loops: CDR1 MDHEN, CDR2 SYDVKM.